This T cell receptor beta chain was sequenced in a study of technical replicates of blood from a few donors. The repertoire was sequenced with immunoSEQ multiplex PCR; TCRdb's copy has only in-frame clones and lacks some. The table includes just over 70,000 clones, approximately 94% detected once. This CDR3 has 14 amino acids. Trimming took 3 bases from V and 8 from J; bases not matched to a gene: 4. Germline CDR1 is LNHDA and CDR2 is SQIVND (reference sequence). The sequencing sample was made of T cells isolated from PBMCs. This chain uses TRBV19 with TRBJ2-1; 10 positions match TRBD2. The receptor's source is a human donor in good health. DNA for the CDR3: TGTGCCAGTAGTATCGCTAGCGGGAGCGATGAGCAGTTCTTC. This translates into CASSIASGSDEQFF. The whole variable domain, filled in from reference TRBV19 and TRBJ2-1, reads DGGITQSPKYLFRKEGQNVTLSCEQNLNHDAMYWYRQDPGQGLRLIYYSQIVNDFQKGDIAEGYSVSREKKESFPLTVTSAQKNPTAFYLCASSIASGSDEQFFGPGTRLTVL.